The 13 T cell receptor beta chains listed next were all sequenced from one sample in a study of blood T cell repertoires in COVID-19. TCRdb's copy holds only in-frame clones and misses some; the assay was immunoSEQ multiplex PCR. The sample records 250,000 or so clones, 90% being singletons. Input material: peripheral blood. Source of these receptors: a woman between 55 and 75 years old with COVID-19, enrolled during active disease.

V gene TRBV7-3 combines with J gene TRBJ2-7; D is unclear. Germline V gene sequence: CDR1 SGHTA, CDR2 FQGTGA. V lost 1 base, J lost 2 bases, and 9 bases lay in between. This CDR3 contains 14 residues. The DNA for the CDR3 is TGTGCCAGCAGCTTAAGAGACGGAGCCTACGAGCAGTACTTC. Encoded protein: CASSLRDGAYEQYF.

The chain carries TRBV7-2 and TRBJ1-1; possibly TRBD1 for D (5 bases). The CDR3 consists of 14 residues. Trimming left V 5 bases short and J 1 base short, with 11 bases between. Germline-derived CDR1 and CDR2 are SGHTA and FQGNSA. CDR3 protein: CASSPGTPNTEAFF. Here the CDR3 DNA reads TGTGCCAGCAGCCCCGGGACTCCGAACACTGAAGCTTTCTTT.

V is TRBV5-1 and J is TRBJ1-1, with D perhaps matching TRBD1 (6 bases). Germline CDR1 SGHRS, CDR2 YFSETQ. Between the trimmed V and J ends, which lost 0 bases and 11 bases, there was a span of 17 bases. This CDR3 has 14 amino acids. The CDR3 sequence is CASSLGGGEIGAFF. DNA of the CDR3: TGCGCCAGCAGCTTGGGTGGGGGCGAGATCGGCGCTTTCTTT.

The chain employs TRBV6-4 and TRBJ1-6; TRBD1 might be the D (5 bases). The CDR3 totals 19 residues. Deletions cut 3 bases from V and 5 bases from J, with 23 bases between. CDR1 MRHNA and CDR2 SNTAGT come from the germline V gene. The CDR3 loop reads CASSEHPRGGGADNSPLHF. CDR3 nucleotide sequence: TGTGCCAGCAGTGAACACCCCCGGGGCGGAGGGGCGGATAATTCACCCCTCCACTTT.

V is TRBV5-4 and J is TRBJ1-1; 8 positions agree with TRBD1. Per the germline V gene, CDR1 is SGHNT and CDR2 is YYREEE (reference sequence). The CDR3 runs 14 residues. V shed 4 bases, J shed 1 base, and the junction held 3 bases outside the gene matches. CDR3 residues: CASSPGQGNTEAFF. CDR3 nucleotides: TGTGCCAGCAGCCCCGGACAGGGGAACACTGAAGCTTTCTTT. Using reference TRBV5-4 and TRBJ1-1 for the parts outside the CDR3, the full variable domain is ETGVTQSPTHLIKTRGQQVTLRCSSQSGHNTVSWYQQALGQGPQFIFQYYREEENGRGNFPPRFSGLQFPNYSSELNVNALELDDSALYLCASSPGQGNTEAFFGQGTRLTVV.

The chain's CDR3 is CASSRQAANLHF. The DNA of the CDR3 is TGTGCCAGCAGTCGACAGGCCGCCAACCTCCACTTT. The chain links TRBV7-9 to TRBJ1-6, with a tentative D call TRBD1 (6 bases). Germline CDR1 SEHNR, CDR2 FQNEAQ (reference sequence). Trimming left V 6 bases short and J 15 bases short, with 15 bases between. The CDR3 length is 12 residues.

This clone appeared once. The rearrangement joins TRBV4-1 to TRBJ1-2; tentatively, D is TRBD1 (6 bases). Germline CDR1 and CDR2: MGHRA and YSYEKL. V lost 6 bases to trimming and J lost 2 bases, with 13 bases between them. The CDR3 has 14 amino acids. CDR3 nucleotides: TGCGCCAGCAGGGAACGGACAGCAAACTATGGCTACACCTTC. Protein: CASRERTANYGYTF.

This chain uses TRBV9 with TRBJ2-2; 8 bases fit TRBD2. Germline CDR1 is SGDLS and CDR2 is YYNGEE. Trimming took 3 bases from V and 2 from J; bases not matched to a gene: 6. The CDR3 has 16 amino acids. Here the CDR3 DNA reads TGTGCCAGCAGCGCCGTCGCGGGGGGAAACACCGGGGAGCTGTTTTTT. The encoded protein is CASSAVAGGNTGELFF.

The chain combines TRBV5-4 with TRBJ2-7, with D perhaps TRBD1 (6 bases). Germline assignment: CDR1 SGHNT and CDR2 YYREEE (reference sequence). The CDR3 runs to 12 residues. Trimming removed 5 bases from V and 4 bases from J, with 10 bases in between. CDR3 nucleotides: TGTGCCAGCAGTTCCGACAGGTACGAGCAGTACTTC. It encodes CASSSDRYEQYF.

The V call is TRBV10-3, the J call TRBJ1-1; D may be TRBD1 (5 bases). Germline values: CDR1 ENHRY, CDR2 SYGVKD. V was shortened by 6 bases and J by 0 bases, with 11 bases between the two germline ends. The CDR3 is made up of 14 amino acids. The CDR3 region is CAIRNTGLNTEAFF. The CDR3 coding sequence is TGTGCCATCAGAAATACAGGACTGAACACTGAAGCTTTCTTT.

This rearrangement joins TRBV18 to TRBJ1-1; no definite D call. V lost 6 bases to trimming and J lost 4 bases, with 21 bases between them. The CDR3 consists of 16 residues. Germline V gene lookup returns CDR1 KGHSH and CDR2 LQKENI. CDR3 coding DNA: TGTGCCAGCTCTCTACGCGGGAGGCCGTTGGGCACTGAAGCTTTCTTT. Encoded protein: CASSLRGRPLGTEAFF.

The CDR3 DNA is TGTGCCAGCAGCCCAATCACGAACACCGGGGAGCTGTTTTTT. Translation: CASSPITNTGELFF. The V call is TRBV9, the J call TRBJ2-2; D remains ambiguous. This CDR3 has 14 amino acids. V lost 4 bases and J lost 0, with 7 bases in between. Germline loops: CDR1 SGDLS, CDR2 YYNGEE.

The CDR3 is CASSPPAANYGYTF. Written as DNA, the CDR3 is TGCGCCAGCAGCCCACCCGCGGCTAACTATGGCTACACCTTC. V and J are TRBV4-1 and TRBJ1-2; no reliable D call. V was pared by 4 bases and J by 0 bases, with 9 bases between. This CDR3 spans 14 amino acids. Germline assignment: CDR1 MGHRA and CDR2 YSYEKL.